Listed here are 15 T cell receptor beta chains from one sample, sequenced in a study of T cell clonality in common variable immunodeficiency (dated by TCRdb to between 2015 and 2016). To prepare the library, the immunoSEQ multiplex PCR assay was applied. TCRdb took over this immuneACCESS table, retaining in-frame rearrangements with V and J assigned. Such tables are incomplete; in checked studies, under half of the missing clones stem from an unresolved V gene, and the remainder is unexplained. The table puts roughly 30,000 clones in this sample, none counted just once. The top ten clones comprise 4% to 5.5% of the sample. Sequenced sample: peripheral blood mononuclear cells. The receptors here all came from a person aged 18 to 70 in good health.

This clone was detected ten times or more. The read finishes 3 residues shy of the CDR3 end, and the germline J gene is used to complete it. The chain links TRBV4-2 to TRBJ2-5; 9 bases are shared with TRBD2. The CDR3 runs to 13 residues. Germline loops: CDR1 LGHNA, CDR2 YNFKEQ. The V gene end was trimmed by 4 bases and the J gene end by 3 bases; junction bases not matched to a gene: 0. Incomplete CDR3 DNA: TGTGCCAGCAGCCCTAGCGGGGAAGAGACC. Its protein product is CASSPSGEET. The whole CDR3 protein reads CASSPSGEETQYF.

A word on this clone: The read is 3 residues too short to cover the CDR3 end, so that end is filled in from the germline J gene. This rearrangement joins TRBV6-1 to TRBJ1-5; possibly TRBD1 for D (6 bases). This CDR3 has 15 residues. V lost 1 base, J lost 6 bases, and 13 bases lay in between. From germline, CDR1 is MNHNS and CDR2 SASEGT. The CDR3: CASSEVGPGAQPQHF. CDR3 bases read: TGTGCCAGCAGTGAAGTCGGGCCAGGGGCTCAGCCC.

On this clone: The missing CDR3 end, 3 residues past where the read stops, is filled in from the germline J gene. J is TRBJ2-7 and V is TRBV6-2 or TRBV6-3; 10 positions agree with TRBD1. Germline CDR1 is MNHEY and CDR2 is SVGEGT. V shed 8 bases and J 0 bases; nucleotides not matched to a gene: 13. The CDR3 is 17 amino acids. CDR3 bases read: TGTGCCAGCCGGAGAGGGACAGGGGCCTCAAGCTCCTACGAG. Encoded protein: CASRRGTGASSSYE. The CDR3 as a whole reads CASRRGTGASSSYEQYF.

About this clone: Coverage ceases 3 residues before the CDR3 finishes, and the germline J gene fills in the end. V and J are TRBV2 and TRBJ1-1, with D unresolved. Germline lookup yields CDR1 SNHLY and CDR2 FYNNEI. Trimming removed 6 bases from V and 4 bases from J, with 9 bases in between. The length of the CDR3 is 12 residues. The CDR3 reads CASRLSGTEAFF. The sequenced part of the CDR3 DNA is TGTGCCAGCAGACTATCTGGCACTGAA.

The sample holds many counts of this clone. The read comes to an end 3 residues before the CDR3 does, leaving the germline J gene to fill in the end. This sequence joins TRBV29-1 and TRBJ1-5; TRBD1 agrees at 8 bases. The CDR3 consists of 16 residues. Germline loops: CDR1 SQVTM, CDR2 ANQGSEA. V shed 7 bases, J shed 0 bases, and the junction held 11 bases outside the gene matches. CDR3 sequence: CSAPSGGANSNQPQHF. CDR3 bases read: TGCAGCGCCCCGTCAGGGGGCGCAAATAGCAATCAGCCC.

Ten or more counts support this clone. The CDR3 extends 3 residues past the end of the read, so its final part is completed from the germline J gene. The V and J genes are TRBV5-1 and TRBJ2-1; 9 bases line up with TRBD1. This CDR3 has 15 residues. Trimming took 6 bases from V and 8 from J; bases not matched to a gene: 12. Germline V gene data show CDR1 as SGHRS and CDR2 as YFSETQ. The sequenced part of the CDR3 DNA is TGCGCCAGCACCGCCGGGACAGGGAAGGAGGATGAG. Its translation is CASTAGTGKEDE. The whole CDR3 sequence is CASTAGTGKEDEQFF.

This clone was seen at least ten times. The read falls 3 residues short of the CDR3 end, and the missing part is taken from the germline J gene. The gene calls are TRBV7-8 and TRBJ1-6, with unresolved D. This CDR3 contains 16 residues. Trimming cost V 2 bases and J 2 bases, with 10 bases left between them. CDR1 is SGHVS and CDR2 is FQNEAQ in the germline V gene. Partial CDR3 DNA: TGTGCCAGCAGCTTATACCGGGTTCCCTATAATTCACCC. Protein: CASSLYRVPYNSP. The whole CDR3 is CASSLYRVPYNSPLHF.

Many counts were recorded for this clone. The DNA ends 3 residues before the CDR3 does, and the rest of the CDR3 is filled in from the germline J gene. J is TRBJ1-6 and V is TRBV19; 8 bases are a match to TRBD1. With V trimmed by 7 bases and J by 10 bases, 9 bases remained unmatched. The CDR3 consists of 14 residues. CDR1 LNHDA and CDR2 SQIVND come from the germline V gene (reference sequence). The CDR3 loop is CASKSQGAVSPLHF. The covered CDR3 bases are TGTGCCAGTAAGAGTCAGGGGGCTGTATCACCC.

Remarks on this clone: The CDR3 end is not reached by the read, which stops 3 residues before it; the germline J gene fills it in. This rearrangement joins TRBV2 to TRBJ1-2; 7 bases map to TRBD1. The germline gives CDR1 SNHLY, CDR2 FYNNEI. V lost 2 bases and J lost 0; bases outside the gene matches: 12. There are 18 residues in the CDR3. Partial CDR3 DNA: TGTGCCAGCAGTGAAACGATCGGACAGGCGACAGCTAACTATGGC. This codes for CASSETIGQATANYG. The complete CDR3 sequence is CASSETIGQATANYGYTF.

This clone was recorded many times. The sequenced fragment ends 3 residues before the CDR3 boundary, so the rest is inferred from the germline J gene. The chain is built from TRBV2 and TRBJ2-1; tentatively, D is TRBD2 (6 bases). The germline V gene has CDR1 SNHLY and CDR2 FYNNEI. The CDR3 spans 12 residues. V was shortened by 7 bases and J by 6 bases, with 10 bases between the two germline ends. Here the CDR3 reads CASTGDANEQFF. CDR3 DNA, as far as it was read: TGTGCCAGCACGGGGGATGCCAATGAG.

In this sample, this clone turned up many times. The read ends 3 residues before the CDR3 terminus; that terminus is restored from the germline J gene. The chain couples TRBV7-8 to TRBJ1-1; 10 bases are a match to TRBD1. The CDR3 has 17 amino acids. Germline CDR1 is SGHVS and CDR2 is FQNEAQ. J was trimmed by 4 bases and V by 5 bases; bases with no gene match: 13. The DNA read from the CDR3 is TGTGCCAGCAGCCTTCGACAGGGGGCGCGATCGGGCACTGAA. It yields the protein CASSLRQGARSGTE. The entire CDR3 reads CASSLRQGARSGTEAFF. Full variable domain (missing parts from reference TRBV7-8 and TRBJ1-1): GAGVSQSPRYKVAKRGQDVALRCDPISGHVSLFWYQQALGQGPEFLTYFQNEAQLDKSGLPSDRFFAERPEGSVSTLKIQRTQQEDSAVYLCASSLRQGARSGTEAFFGQGTRLTVV.

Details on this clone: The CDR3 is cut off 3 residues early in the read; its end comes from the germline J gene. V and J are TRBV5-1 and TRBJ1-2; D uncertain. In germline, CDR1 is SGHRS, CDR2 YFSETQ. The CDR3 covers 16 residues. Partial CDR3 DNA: TGCGCCAGCAGCTCGGGAGGTGCTAGCGGGAGGGTGGAC. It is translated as CASSSGGASGRVD. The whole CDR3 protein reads CASSSGGASGRVDYTF.

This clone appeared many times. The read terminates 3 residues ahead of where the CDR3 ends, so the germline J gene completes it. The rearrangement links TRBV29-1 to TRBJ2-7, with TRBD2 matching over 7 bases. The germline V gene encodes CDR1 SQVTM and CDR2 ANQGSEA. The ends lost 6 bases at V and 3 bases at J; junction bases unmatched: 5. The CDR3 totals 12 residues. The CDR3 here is CSVGGEGYEQYF. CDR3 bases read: TGCAGCGTGGGGGGGGAAGGCTACGAG.

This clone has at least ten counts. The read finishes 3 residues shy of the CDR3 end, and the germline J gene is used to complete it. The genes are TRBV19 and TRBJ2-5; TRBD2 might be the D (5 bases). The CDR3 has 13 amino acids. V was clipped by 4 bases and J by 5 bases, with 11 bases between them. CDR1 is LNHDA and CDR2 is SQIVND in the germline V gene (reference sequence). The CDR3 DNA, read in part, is TGTGCCAGTAGTAGCGGGCCCGGGGAGACC. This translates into CASSSGPGET. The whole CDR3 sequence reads CASSSGPGETQYF. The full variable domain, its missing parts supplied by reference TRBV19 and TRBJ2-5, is DGGITQSPKYLFRKEGQNVTLSCEQNLNHDAMYWYRQDPGQGLRLIYYSQIVNDFQKGDIAEGYSVSREKKESFPLTVTSAQKNPTAFYLCASSSGPGETQYFGPGTRLLVL.

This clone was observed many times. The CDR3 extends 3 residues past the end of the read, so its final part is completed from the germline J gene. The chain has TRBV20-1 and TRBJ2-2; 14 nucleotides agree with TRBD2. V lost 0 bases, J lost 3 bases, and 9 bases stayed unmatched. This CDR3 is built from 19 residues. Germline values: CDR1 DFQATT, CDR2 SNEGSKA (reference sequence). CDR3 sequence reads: CSAREIGTSGSGYTGELFF. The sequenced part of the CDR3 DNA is TGCAGTGCTAGAGAAATCGGGACTAGCGGGAGCGGGTACACCGGGGAG.